The entry below describes one T cell receptor (beta chain). The protocol was immunoSEQ multiplex PCR, while the TCRdb copy is restricted to in-frame clones and leaves out a portion. The sample has about 46,000 clones; 75% to 90% are singletons. This sample was included in a study of OX40 agonist ivuxolimab in advanced cancers. Overall study context: The mean age was roughly 60 years, ranging from 23 to 79, with 65% to 85% of participants male.

This receptor was taken from an adult with an advanced solid tumor such as melanoma, head and neck, liver or kidney cancer. Sequenced here: CD4+ or CD8+ T cells sorted from blood, sampled in a trial of the OX40 agonist ivuxolimab.

The CDR3 nucleotides read TGTGCCAGCAGCGTAGAGGGGGGAGGTAATCAGCCCCAGCATTTT. Its translation: CASSVEGGGNQPQHF. V is TRBV9 and J is TRBJ1-5, with a weak D call TRBD1 (6 bases). Trimming shortened V by 0 bases and J by 4 bases, and 11 bases separated the two germline ends. The CDR3 length is 15 residues. Germline values: CDR1 SGDLS, CDR2 YYNGEE. The full variable domain, with the rest looked up from reference TRBV9 and TRBJ1-5, is DSGVTQTPKHLITATGQRVTLRCSPRSGDLSVYWYQQSLDQGLQFLIQYYNGEERAKGNILERFSAQQFPDLHSELNLSSLELGDSALYFCASSVEGGGNQPQHFGDGTRLSIL.